The clone carrying this T cell receptor (beta chain) was detected a few times. The antigen is not known. The record originates from a study of T cell repertoires in cytomegalovirus infection. Study at large: Both CMV infection and a matching HLA type were indicated by public TCR beta signatures. Whole-study findings and limits: Predominance within the ex vivo response was attributable to HLA-C-restricted CMV-specific TCR beta clonotypes.

The V gene's germline CDR1 is SGHAT and CDR2 FQNNGV. Trimming shortened V by 3 bases and J by 1 base, and 12 bases separated the two germline ends. CDR3 size: 16 residues. TCRdb redid the calling of the reads with MiXCR, one entry per CDR3 protein. The sample lists under 500,000 distinct CDR3 sequences; approximately 42% were seen once. The clonotype originates from a human donor in good health (CMV status not recorded). Some clones in this sample may be carry-over from other donors' samples. J is TRBJ2-2 and V is TRBV11-2; D is perhaps TRBD1 or TRBD2 (6 bases each). Sequences were derived from cultured PBMCs, sampled from culture after CMV antigen stimulation. The CDR3 spells CASSFRGAENTGELFF. The CDR3 DNA follows: TGTGCCAGCAGCTTTAGGGGGGCAGAGAACACCGGGGAGCTGTTTTTT.